This is a list of T cell receptor beta chains from one sample in a study of neurological immune-mediated disorders. TCRdb independently ran MiXCR on the 5' RACE reads; one entry per CDR3 protein. The repertoire holds 15,000 or so distinct CDR3 sequences, with around 15% as singletons. The sample taken for sequencing was PBMCs. These receptors were collected from a man aged 60 to 69 with HTLV-1-associated myelopathy (HAM/TSP). Both conserved end residues are part of each CDR3. The D gene is left open where the match is weak. Size tells how often a clone was seen (once, few, many) or the class of an expanded clone, and some rows leave it out.

d_gene	v_gene	j_gene	len	abundance	CDR3nt	CDR3aa
TRBD1	TRBV5-5	TRBJ2-7	14	-	TGTGCCAGCAGCCGTGACAGGGGGCACTACGAGCAGTACTTC	CASSRDRGHYEQYF
-	TRBV12-5	TRBJ2-1	15	many	TGTGCTAGTGGTTCCCTGGGACGGACGTACAATGAGCAGTTCTTC	CASGSLGRTYNEQFF
-	TRBV5-8	TRBJ1-2	14	-	TGTGCCAGCAGCTTGGAGGGACGGCCATATGACTACACCTTC	CASSLEGRPYDYTF
-	TRBV24-1	TRBJ2-7	13	many	TGTGCCACCAGTGACGCCGACTCCTACGAGCAGTACTTC	CATSDADSYEQYF
TRBD1	TRBV7-2	TRBJ2-6	15	many	TGTGCCAGCAGCTTGGGACAGGCTGGGGCCAACGTCCTGACTTTC	CASSLGQAGANVLTF
-	TRBV20-1	TRBJ2-5	12	few	TGCAGTGCGAGGGTGAGAGGTGAGACCCAGTACTTC	CSARVRGETQYF
TRBD1	TRBV10-3	TRBJ2-3	14	many	TGTGCCATCAGTGAGACGACAGGGGTTAATACGCAGTATTTT	CAISETTGVNTQYF
-	TRBV29-1	TRBJ1-1	14	many	TGCAGCGTTGAATCCCACAGAGCGAACACTGAAGCTTTCTTT	CSVESHRANTEAFF
-	TRBV24-1	TRBJ1-5	20	medium-sized	TGTGCCACCAGTGATTATCGGGACCCAGGTGGAGTTTCTTGCAATCAGCCCCAGCATTTT	CATSDYRDPGGVSCNQPQHF
TRBD1	TRBV7-2	TRBJ2-5	13	many	TGTGCCAGCAGCCCCGGGGACAGGGGGACCCAGTACTTC	CASSPGDRGTQYF
TRBD2	TRBV7-3	TRBJ2-5	16	many	TGTGCCAGCAGCCCGGGACTAGCGGGGCACGGGGAGACCCAGTACTTC	CASSPGLAGHGETQYF
TRBD1	TRBV29-1	TRBJ2-5	15	once	TGCAGCGTTGAAGATGGACAGGTGTTTTTGGAGACCCAGTATTTC	CSVEDGQVFLETQYF
-	TRBV15	TRBJ1-5	16	-	TGTGCCACCAGCAGAGGGGGCAGCAGGGGCAATCAGCCCCAGCATTTT	CATSRGGSRGNQPQHF
TRBD1	TRBV12-3/TRBV12-4	TRBJ1-4	16	many	TGTGCCAGCAGTCAGGGACAGGCCAGAACTAATGAAAAACTGTTTTTT	CASSQGQARTNEKLFF
-	TRBV7-2	TRBJ1-1	14	many	TGTGCCAGCAGCTTAGGGGCGTTTATGGCTGAAGCTTTCTTT	CASSLGAFMAEAFF
TRBD2	TRBV7-2	TRBJ2-3	17	many	TGTGCCAGCAGCCGGGGACTAGCGGGGAGAAGCACAGATACGCAGTATTTT	CASSRGLAGRSTDTQYF
TRBD1	TRBV18	TRBJ1-5	14	many	TGTGCCAGCTCGCTTACAGGGGTTAATCAGCCCCAGCATTTT	CASSLTGVNQPQHF
TRBD2	TRBV7-3	TRBJ2-1	18	medium-sized	TGTGCCAGCAGCTCCCGGACTAGCGGGGGGATAGTATACAATGAGCAGTTCTTC	CASSSRTSGGIVYNEQFF
-	TRBV20-1	TRBJ2-1	12	many	TGCAGTGCTAGAGCGATTTACAATGAGCAGTTCTTC	CSARAIYNEQFF
TRBD2	TRBV15	TRBJ2-5	16	many	TGTGCCACCAGGGGGACTAGCGGGGGGCCATCAAAGACCCAGTACTTC	CATRGTSGGPSKTQYF
-	TRBV11-3	TRBJ2-7	15	many	TGTGCCAGCAGCTTAGGTATCGGCTCGGCTTGGGAGCAGTACTTC	CASSLGIGSAWEQYF
TRBD2	TRBV3-1	TRBJ2-4	16	many	TGTGCCAGCAGCCGTAGCGGGGCCTTAGCCAAAAACATTCAGTACTTC	CASSRSGALAKNIQYF
-	TRBV7-9	TRBJ2-7	13	many	TGTGCCAGCAGCAACGGGGTAAACTACGAGCAGTACTTC	CASSNGVNYEQYF
-	TRBV7-9	TRBJ2-7	18	many	TGTGCCAGCAGCTATCCGAAAAGACCCGGAGGAGTACAGGACGAGCAGTACTTC	CASSYPKRPGGVQDEQYF
-	TRBV3-1	TRBJ1-1	13	-	TGTGTCAACAGCCGATCCCAGGGAAGTGAAGCTTTCTTT	CVNSRSQGSEAFF
TRBD1	TRBV20-1	TRBJ1-1	13	-	TGCAGTGCCCTATACGCAGGGGGCACTGAAGCTTTCTTT	CSALYAGGTEAFF
TRBD1	TRBV6-5	TRBJ2-7	16	-	TGTGCCAGCAGTCCTACGGGACAGCCCCTCGTTAGCGAGCAGTACTTC	CASSPTGQPLVSEQYF
TRBD1	TRBV20-1	TRBJ2-5	14	many	TGCAGTGCCAAAGCCGGACAGGGCGGTGAGACCCAGTACTTC	CSAKAGQGGETQYF
-	TRBV4-2	TRBJ2-1	16	many	TGTGCCAGCAGCCAGCTCCATCGGCAGGGAAATTATGAGCAGTTCTTC	CASSQLHRQGNYEQFF
-	TRBV18	TRBJ2-3	13	many	TGTGCCAGCTCACCAAGTTTGACAGATACGCAGTATTTT	CASSPSLTDTQYF
TRBD1	TRBV5-5	TRBJ2-6	18	many	TGTGCCAGCAGCTTAACTACAGGGGGAGTCGCTCTGGCCAACGTCCTGACTTTC	CASSLTTGGVALANVLTF
TRBD2	TRBV7-3	TRBJ2-5	15	many	TGTGCCAGCAGCATACAAGCGGGGGCAGGGGAGACCCAGTACTTC	CASSIQAGAGETQYF
TRBD2	TRBV12-3/TRBV12-4	TRBJ2-5	15	many	TGTGCCAGCAGTGTAGCGGGGGGGCCGAAAGAGACCCAGTACTTC	CASSVAGGPKETQYF
-	TRBV5-1	TRBJ2-5	14	medium-sized	TGCGCCAGCAGCTCGCCCGGCCCACAAGAGACCCAGTACTTC	CASSSPGPQETQYF
-	TRBV7-9	TRBJ2-2	15	-	TGTGCCAGCAGACCACGACCAGCGAACACCGGGGAGCTGTTTTTT	CASRPRPANTGELFF
-	TRBV4-1	TRBJ2-1	16	-	TGCGCCAGCAGCCAGGTCTCCGCGGGGTCTTTTTATGAGCAGTTCTTC	CASSQVSAGSFYEQFF
TRBD1	TRBV5-1	TRBJ2-4	17	many	TGCGCCAGCAGCTTGGAGGGGACAGGGGGCGCGGAAAACATTCAGTACTTC	CASSLEGTGGAENIQYF
TRBD1	TRBV5-1	TRBJ2-7	14	many	TGCGCCAGCAGCTTGGGGACAGGGGGCTACGAGCAGTACTTC	CASSLGTGGYEQYF
-	TRBV10-2	TRBJ1-1	13	many	TGCGCCAGCAGTGAGTTGGAGGGACCTGAAGCTTTCTTT	CASSELEGPEAFF
-	TRBV5-1	TRBJ2-5	15	many	TGCGCCAGCAGCTCCGACAGCCTCCCGGGAGAGACCCAGTACTTC	CASSSDSLPGETQYF
-	TRBV14	TRBJ2-7	14	-	TGTGCCAGCAGCCAAATTATCGCCGCTGGCGAGCAGTACTTC	CASSQIIAAGEQYF
TRBD2	TRBV5-1	TRBJ2-5	13	medium-sized	TGCGCCAGCAGCTTAGGACTAGCGGAGACCCAGTACTTC	CASSLGLAETQYF